These 8 T cell receptor beta chains were all obtained from the same sample, sequenced in a study of graft-versus-host responses after intestinal transplantation (dated by TCRdb to about 2021). The library relied on the immunoSEQ multiplex PCR assay. This is the immuneACCESS table as TCRdb keeps it, with only in-frame sequences that have V and J called. A part of the clones is gone; compared with another copy, unresolved V genes explain less than half, and the rest is unexplained. In all, the sample holds approximately 89,000 clones, and approximately 92% of those were seen once. The ten largest clonotypes hold 15% to 20% of the sample. Specimen: PBMCs, collected approximately 470 days after intestinal transplant. The receptors originated from a human patient who received an intestinal transplant, so some T cells may come from the graft donor.

The rearrangement links TRBV2 to TRBJ1-1; D is ambiguous. Trimming left V 6 bases short and J 7 bases short, with 6 bases between. Germline V gene sequence: CDR1 SNHLY, CDR2 FYNNEI. The CDR3 length is 10 residues. Here the CDR3 DNA reads TGTGCCAGCAGCCAGCTTGAAGCTTTCTTT. It codes for CASSQLEAFF.

The V and J genes are TRBV5-3 and TRBJ1-2, with D unclear. TRBV5-3 has ORF status, its function being uncertain. This CDR3 region has 14 residues. Trimming removed 2 bases from V and 7 bases from J, with 15 bases in between. The CDR3 reads CARSFGPRIAGYTF. In DNA, the CDR3 is TGTGCCAGAAGCTTCGGCCCGAGAATCGCTGGCTACACCTTC.

The V gene is TRBV14, the J gene TRBJ1-2, with D maybe TRBD1 (5 bases). Germline CDR1 reads SGHDN; CDR2 reads FVKESK. The CDR3 is 14 residues long. V lost 4 bases and J lost 0, with 9 bases in between. The CDR3 loop is CASSRGRANYGYTF. CDR3 bases: TGTGCCAGCAGCCGGGGCAGAGCTAACTATGGCTACACCTTC.

This chain connects TRBV4-1 to TRBJ2-3; 10 bases agree with TRBD2. J lost 0 bases, V lost 1 base, and 7 bases had no gene match. Looked up from germline, CDR1 is MGHRA and CDR2 is YSYEKL. CDR3 length: 18 residues. The CDR3 DNA sequence: TGCGCCAGCAGCCAAGCCCGTAGCGGGGGGCTGAGCACAGATACGCAGTATTTT. Amino acids: CASSQARSGGLSTDTQYF.

This chain joins TRBV7-3 and TRBJ2-5, with 9 positions matching TRBD2. CDR1 is SGHTA and CDR2 is FQGTGA in the germline V gene. The CDR3 covers 14 residues. Germline trimming cut 4 bases from V and 4 bases from J; bases unmatched to any gene: 4. CDR3 DNA sequence: TGTGCCAGCAGCTATAGCGGGGGCGGAGAGACCCAGTACTTC. This translates into CASSYSGGGETQYF.

The chain employs TRBV6-6 and TRBJ1-5; D is unclear. V gave up 2 bases and J gave up 1 base, with 3 bases separating them. This CDR3 is built from 13 residues. Germline V gene lookup returns CDR1 MNHNY and CDR2 SVGAGI (reference sequence). The CDR3: CASSYDSNQPQHF. The CDR3 DNA follows: TGTGCCAGCAGTTACGACAGCAATCAGCCCCAGCATTTT.

The J gene is TRBJ1-6, the V gene TRBV9, with 7 nucleotides matching TRBD1. In germline, CDR1 is SGDLS, CDR2 YYNGEE. The CDR3 loop spans 14 amino acids. The junction had 8 bases not matched to a gene; V was cut back by 6 bases and J by 8 bases. The CDR3 nucleotides read TGTGCCAGCAATCCCGAGGGGGCCCATTCACCCCTCCACTTT. Protein sequence: CASNPEGAHSPLHF.

The CDR3 DNA is TGCAGCGTTGAAACAGGAGGAAGTGAAGCTTTCTTT. This sequence encodes CSVETGGSEAFF. The chain has TRBV29-1 and TRBJ1-1; the D gene is possibly TRBD1 (5 bases). The CDR3 runs to 12 residues. V lost 2 bases and J 7 bases, leaving 11 bases between the germline ends. Germline CDR1 is SQVTM and CDR2 is ANQGSEA.